This T cell receptor beta chain is from a study of blood T cells in healthy people across ages. Points from the study as a whole: Among T cells, TCR beta diversity per million cells dropped roughly linearly as age rose.

As concerns this clonotype: Its antigen is undetermined.

Sample-barcoded 5' priming and a J-beta primer mix drove a second PCR of roughly 6 to 12 cycles. TCRdb re-analysed the 5' RACE reads in MiXCR, keeping a single row per CDR3 protein. The sample has 650,000 to 800,000 distinct CDR3 sequences, 45% to 60% seen once. CDR1 SQVTM and CDR2 ANQGSEA come from the germline V gene. CDR3 length: 13 residues. The sample comprised blood. This TCR came from a woman older than 75 in good health. The chain joins TRBV29-1 to TRBJ2-7; 8 bases are a match to TRBD2. The DNA end lines up better with TRBJ2-5; the J call may be wrong. CDR3 protein: CSVDGGARETQYF. The CDR3 DNA reads TGCAGCGTTGACGGGGGGGCTCGTGAGACCCAGTACTTC.